The 10 T cell receptor beta chains in this list originate from one sample, sequenced in a study of blood T cell repertoires in COVID-19. Profiling relied on immunoSEQ multiplex PCR, and the TCRdb table lists in-frame clones only, not all of them. The table shows some 240,000 clones, with approximately 86% occurring only once. Sample: PBMCs or T cells enriched from blood (not recorded which). All receptors derive from a woman between 40 and 55 years old with acute COVID-19.

The chain employs TRBV5-1 and TRBJ2-3; D may be TRBD2 (6 bases). Germline V lookup: CDR1 SGHRS, CDR2 YFSETQ. Trimming left V 5 bases short and J 6 bases short, with 22 bases between. This CDR3 has 16 residues. CDR3 in amino acids: CASRHEGGATSDTQYF. The CDR3, as DNA: TGCGCCAGCAGACACGAGGGAGGTGCGACGAGCGATACGCAGTATTTT.

The J gene is TRBJ2-2, the V gene TRBV3-1 (or the pseudogene TRBV3-2); 7 bases line up with TRBD1. V lost 5 bases, J lost 4 bases, and 10 bases stayed unmatched. Germline CDR1 is LGHDT and CDR2 is YNNKEL (reference sequence). The CDR3 spans 16 residues. CDR3 sequence (DNA): TGTGCCAGCAGCGCCCAAAGGGGGCTGGGCACCGGGGAGCTGTTTTTT. It translates to CASSAQRGLGTGELFF.

The rearrangement links TRBV25-1 to TRBJ2-3; 7 bases are a match to TRBD1. Germline CDR1 reads MGHDK; CDR2 reads SYGVNS. V shed 3 bases, J shed 6 bases, and the junction held 6 bases outside the gene matches. CDR3 size: 14 residues. The CDR3 protein is CASSEGQRADTQYF. CDR3 nucleotide sequence: TGTGCCAGCAGTGAGGGACAGAGGGCGGATACGCAGTATTTT. Combining the CDR3 with reference TRBV25-1 and TRBJ2-3 gives the whole variable domain EADIYQTPRYLVIGTGKKITLECSQTMGHDKMYWYQQDPGMELHLIHYSYGVNSTEKGDLSSESTVSRIRTEHFPLTLESARPSHTSQYLCASSEGQRADTQYFGPGTRLTVL.

The chain employs TRBV4-1 and TRBJ2-1; TRBD2 aligns across 12 bases. The J segment lost 12 bases and the V segment lost 0 bases, leaving 9 bases of the junction unmatched. The germline V gene has CDR1 MGHRA and CDR2 YSYEKL. This CDR3 is built from 16 residues. The CDR3 DNA sequence: TGCGCCAGCAGCCAAGATACTAGCGGGAGGTTTAATCGGCAGTTCTTC. Protein product: CASSQDTSGRFNRQFF.

The chain has TRBV7-8 and TRBJ2-7, with a tentative D call TRBD1 (5 bases). The CDR3 length is 14 residues. CDR1 is SGHVS and CDR2 is FQNEAQ in the germline V gene. V lost 1 base, J lost 3 bases, and 10 bases lay in between. The chain's CDR3 is CASSLGRRVYEQYF. DNA for the CDR3: TGTGCCAGCAGCTTAGGGCGCAGGGTCTACGAGCAGTACTTC.

The CDR3 DNA sequence: TGCGCCAGCAGCTTGGCCGCTTTGGGGGCAGAAACCACTGAAGCTTTCTTT. It yields the protein CASSLAALGAETTEAFF. This chain links TRBV5-1 with TRBJ1-1; the D gene is possibly TRBD1 (6 bases). CDR1 is SGHRS, CDR2 YFSETQ, per germline. The V end lost 0 bases, the J end lost 4 bases, and 19 bases lay between the germline ends. CDR3 size: 17 residues.

Turning to this clone: Mismatch with germline at one junction end may stem from a read error. V and J are TRBV7-7 and TRBJ2-1; tentative D call: TRBD2 (6 bases). Germline loops: CDR1 SSHAT, CDR2 FNYEAQ (reference sequence). There are 14 residues in the CDR3. The CDR3 reads CASSLVGGNNEQFF. The CDR3 DNA follows: TGTGCTAGCAGCTTAGTCGGAGGGAACAATGAGCAGTTCTTC.

The rearrangement uses TRBV5-4 and TRBJ2-7; possibly TRBD1 for D (6 bases). Germline CDR1 and CDR2: SGHNT and YYREEE (reference sequence). The CDR3 is 16 amino acids. Trimming stripped 0 bases from V and 5 bases from J, with 18 bases between. The CDR3 bases are TGTGCCAGCAGCTTGGGTCCAGGGGCAAAAGCTGACGAGCAGTACTTC. This encodes CASSLGPGAKADEQYF.

The chain carries TRBV7-9 and TRBJ2-3, with TRBD1 matching 7 bases. Germline assignment: CDR1 SEHNR and CDR2 FQNEAQ (reference sequence). CDR3 length equals 15 residues. J was trimmed by 0 bases and V by 4 bases; bases with no gene match: 4. The CDR3 spells CASSSTGTSTDTQYF. The CDR3 DNA is TGTGCCAGCAGCTCGACAGGGACCAGCACAGATACGCAGTATTTT.

This chain uses TRBV2 with TRBJ1-6; D is possibly TRBD1 (6 bases). The V gene's germline CDR1 is SNHLY and CDR2 FYNNEI. The CDR3 is 15 residues long. Trimming pared 6 bases from V and 6 bases from J, leaving 15 bases between. DNA for the CDR3: TGTGCCAGCAGACAAACAGGGTTAAGTAATTCACCCCTCCACTTT. This gives the protein CASRQTGLSNSPLHF.